Below, one T cell receptor (beta chain) is given with its context. In its sample, this clonotype was seen a few times. What antigen it recognizes has not been identified. Qualities for individual bases were not recorded, and no much larger clone is one base off. The cysteine opens and the phenylalanine closes a CDR3 of 16 amino acids. The kept DNA is CDR3 alone, 48 bases in frame from the first base. V was cut back by 8 bases and J by 2 bases, leaving a gap of 20 bases between them. Based on the germline V gene, the CDR1 and CDR2 sequences are MDHEN and SYDVKM. The source of the sample is a study of T cells in Graves' hyperthyroidism and ophthalmopathy (dated by TCRdb to between 2018 and 2020). Background for the entire study: Peripheral blood samples were taken at the time of initial diagnosis, prior to any treatment. A discovery cohort of about a hundred patients, roughly 40 with Graves' ophthalmopathy and about 58 with stable Graves' hyperthyroidism, was used to find distinguishing TCR V-J signatures. Prospective prediction of ophthalmopathy was tested in an independent validation cohort consisting of under 20 hyperthyroidism patients and approximately 16 patients who later progressed to ophthalmopathy. For training and testing, the approximately 92 patients in the discovery cohort were randomly divided in a 7:3 ratio. In addition, the study compared T-cell repertoires in thyroid tissue and in blood from five to seven Graves' hyperthyroidism patients. After sampling, hyperthyroidism patients received methimazole starting at 30 mg daily, and ophthalmopathy patients received high-dose intravenous methylprednisolone. TCR Vbeta CDR3 sequencing of roughly 140 peripheral blood samples (around 45 ophthalmopathy, over 70 hyperthyroidism and roughly 17 progressor patients) is reported in the paper. General study outcomes and caveats: Most expanded thyroid clonotypes (frequency above 0.001) were also detected in blood, suggesting blood repertoires may reflect thyroid immune responses. A model built on a 13 V-J signature distinguished ophthalmopathy from stable hyperthyroidism, reaching roughly 88% sensitivity and under 84% specificity in cross-validation and 80%/75% in testing. No statistical method was used to set the sample size in advance, and investigators knew the group allocation. In validation, the model predicted progression to ophthalmopathy a median of around 6.5 months before onset, with roughly 70% sensitivity and more than 72% specificity.

Hyperthyroidism patients were newly diagnosed, with disease duration under 2 months, and aged 18 to 65 years. Exclusion was applied to patients with uncontrolled infections, other autoimmune diseases, pregnancy or lactation. Clinical symptoms, serum thyroxine and TRAb, thyroid ultrasound, and orbital computed tomography formed the basis for the diagnoses. Blood from progressor patients was drawn when they were first diagnosed with hyperthyroidism, before any ophthalmopathy symptoms appeared. Ficoll-Paque density gradient centrifugation was used to isolate PBMCs from about 10 ml of fresh peripheral blood. Progressor patients were first diagnosed with Graves' hyperthyroidism and then developed ophthalmopathy during follow-up. Trizol reagent was used to extract total RNA, and RNA quality was then checked on an Agilent 2100 Bioanalyzer. TCR beta CDR3 regions were amplified from RNA transcripts. The first round of RT-PCR for the TCR CDR3 was performed with the HTBI primer set and the Qiagen OneStep RT-PCR kit. A second multiplex PCR round built the libraries, followed by size selection and purification. Paired-end sequencing of the libraries was performed with 100 bp reads on an Illumina HiSeq2000. Per the source publication's procedure: SOAPnuke was used to process the raw data, removing reads that contained adapters or uncalled bases, had a mean Phred below 15, or lacked an exact match to the constant primer or identifier. COPE v1.2.5 was used to merge the high-quality paired reads, and each unique nucleotide sequence was defined as a clonotype. Clonotypes were aligned to IMGT TRBV, TRBD and TRBJ reference segments using MiTCR v1.1. Analysis was restricted to V-J combinations with a frequency above 0.0001, which covered roughly 99% of repertoires. The TCS score was defined as F50 (clonal expansion) divided by E x V (chaos), with BLOSUM62-based TCRdist calculated between CDR3 peptides within each V-J. Welch's t-statistics and random forest reduced fewer than 550 V-J features to 13, which were used in a naive Bayes classifier (R e1071). TCRdb reanalyzed the raw reads on its own, using fastp at Q25 for trimming and MiXCR for clone calling, and kept in-frame beta chains. CDR3 protein duplicates are merged, each entry listing the most common genes and DNA. The V and J calls come from TCRdb's annotation, not from the publication. The sample table lists hundreds of thousands of distinct CDR3 sequences, 11% to 15% of them with a count of one. About 5.8% of the sample goes to the ten largest clones.

The origin of this receptor is a woman aged 25-40 years with Graves' hyperthyroidism that later progressed to Graves' ophthalmopathy. The sequence joins TRBV28 to TRBJ2-3; TRBD1 is perhaps the D gene, given 6 matching bases. Source material: blood. The DNA reads TGTGCCAGCTTCCCCCTGAGGGACATGTTCACAGATACGCAGTATTTT. This encodes CASFPLRDMFTDTQYF.